The TCR beta chain under discussion was sequenced for a study of blood T cell repertoires in COVID-19. Study-level information: The study drew acute and convalescent COVID-19 samples from the United States, Italy and Spain. The analysed material was cDNA or gDNA that came from T cells, B-cell-depleted T cells, or PBMCs.

CDR1 is MNHNS and CDR2 is SASEGT in the germline V gene. Trimming took 6 bases from V and 3 from J; bases not matched to a gene: 5. The CDR3 runs to 13 residues. Original processing methods: Estimation of nucleated cell counts relied on the amplification of reference gene primers. The data were produced by immunoSEQ multiplex PCR, yet TCRdb's version contains in-frame clones alone and is incomplete. V and J calls and clone size are given by that table; D and trimming were obtained from the DNA. The sample consists of about 75,000 clones, roughly 90% of them appearing once. The sequenced material came from peripheral blood. This chain uses TRBV6-1 with TRBJ2-7, with 7 bases identical to TRBD1. The sequence was obtained from a man of 80 years or more with COVID-19, enrolled during active disease. Written as DNA, the CDR3 is TGTGCCAGCAGCCCCGGGACAGTCTACGAGCAGTACTTC. Translation: CASSPGTVYEQYF.